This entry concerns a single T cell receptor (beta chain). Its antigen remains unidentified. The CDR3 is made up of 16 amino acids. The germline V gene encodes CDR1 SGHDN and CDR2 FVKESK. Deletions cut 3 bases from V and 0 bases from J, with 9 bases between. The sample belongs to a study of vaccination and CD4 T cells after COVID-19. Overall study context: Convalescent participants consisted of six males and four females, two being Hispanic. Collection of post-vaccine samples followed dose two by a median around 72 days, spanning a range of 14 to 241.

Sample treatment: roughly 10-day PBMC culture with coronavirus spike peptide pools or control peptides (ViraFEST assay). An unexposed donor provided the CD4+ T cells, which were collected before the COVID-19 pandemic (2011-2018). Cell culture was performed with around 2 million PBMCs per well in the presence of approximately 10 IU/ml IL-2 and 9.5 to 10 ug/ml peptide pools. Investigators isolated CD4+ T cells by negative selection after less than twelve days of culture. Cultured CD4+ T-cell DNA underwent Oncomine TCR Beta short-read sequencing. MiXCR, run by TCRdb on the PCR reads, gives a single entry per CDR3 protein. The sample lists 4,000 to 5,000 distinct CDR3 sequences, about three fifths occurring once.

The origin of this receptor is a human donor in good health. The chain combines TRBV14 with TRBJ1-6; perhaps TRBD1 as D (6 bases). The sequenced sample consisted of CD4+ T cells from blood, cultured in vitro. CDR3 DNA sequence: TGTGCCAGCAGCCAGAACAGGGTCTCCTATAATTCACCCCTCCACTTT. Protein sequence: CASSQNRVSYNSPLHF.